Described below is a single TCR beta chain sequence and its context. Repertoires were generated with immunoSEQ multiplex PCR, while TCRdb's copy carries only in-frame clones and drops some. The table lists some 200,000 clones, around 94% of them singletons. V lost 0 bases to trimming and J lost 4 bases; unmatched junction nucleotides: 4. The CDR3 is made up of 15 amino acids. Germline values: CDR1 GTSNPN, CDR2 SVGIG (reference sequence). The sample comes from a study of T cell responses to AZD1222 COVID-19 vaccine. The clonotype was recovered from an adult who received the MenACWY meningococcal vaccine as a control. Source: peripheral blood, taken 28 days after the second dose of the MenACWY control vaccine. The V call is TRBV30, the J call TRBJ2-3; 10 bases match TRBD2. CDR3 sequence (DNA): TGTGCCTGGAGTGTATCCCTAGCGGGAGCAGATACGCAGTATTTT. It is translated as CAWSVSLAGADTQYF.